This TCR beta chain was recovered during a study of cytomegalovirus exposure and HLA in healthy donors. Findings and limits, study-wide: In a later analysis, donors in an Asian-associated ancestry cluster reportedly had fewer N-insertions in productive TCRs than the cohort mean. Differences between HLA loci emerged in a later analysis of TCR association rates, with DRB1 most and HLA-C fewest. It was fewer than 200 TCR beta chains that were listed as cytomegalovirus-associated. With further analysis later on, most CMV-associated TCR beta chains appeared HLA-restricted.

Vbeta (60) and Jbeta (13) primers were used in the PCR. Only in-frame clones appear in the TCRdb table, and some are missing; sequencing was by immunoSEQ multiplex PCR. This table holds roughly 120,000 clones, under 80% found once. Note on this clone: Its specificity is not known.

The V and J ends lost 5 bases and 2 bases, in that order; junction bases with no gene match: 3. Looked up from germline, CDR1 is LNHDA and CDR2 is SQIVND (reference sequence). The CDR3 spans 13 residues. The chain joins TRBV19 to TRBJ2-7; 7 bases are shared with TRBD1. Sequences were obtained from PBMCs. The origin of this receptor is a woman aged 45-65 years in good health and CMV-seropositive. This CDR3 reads CASSPGQTYEQYF. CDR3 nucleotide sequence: TGTGCCAGTAGTCCGGGACAGACCTACGAGCAGTACTTC.